This TCR beta chain originates from a study of radiotherapy plus CTLA-4 blockade in lung cancer. Assay used: immunoSEQ multiplex PCR; TCRdb lists only in-frame clones, some missing. The table lists tens of thousands of clones, 60% to 80% of them singletons. Concerning this clone: As yet, its antigen is unknown.

This CDR3 region has 15 residues. The germline gives CDR1 SGHNT, CDR2 YYREEE (reference sequence). Trimming cost V 4 bases and J 1 base; bases outside gene matches: 7. Study-wide points: After radiotherapy and ipilimumab, tumor-derived clones expanded in peripheral blood. Reportedly, early blood T cell clone dynamics best predicted response, with interferon-beta.

The sequencing here drew on peripheral blood, taken from a patient treated with radiotherapy plus ipilimumab. This TCR derives from a human donor with non-small cell lung cancer whose response to radiotherapy plus ipilimumab could not be evaluated. J is TRBJ1-1 and V is TRBV5-4; 7 nucleotides agree with TRBD1. The DNA of the CDR3 is TGTGCCAGCAGCCTACCACAGGGGAGGAACACTGAAGCTTTCTTT. Amino acids: CASSLPQGRNTEAFF.